The sequence of this T cell receptor (beta chain) was determined in a study of T cells expressing NK-cell markers. The overall study: Seven of the eight sequenced donors were classified as HCMV-seropositive, and one was classified as seronegative.

TCRdb re-analyzed the 5' RACE reads; it lists each CDR3 protein once, without DNA. This sample contains approximately 380,000 distinct CDR3 sequences. The CDR3 sequence is 16 residues long. Germline CDR1 is SGHTA and CDR2 is FQGNSA. This receptor was obtained from a man between 18 and 69 years old in good health. What was sequenced was blood T cells: a sorted CD56 or NKG2C T cell subset, CD4+ or CD8+ T cells, or bulk PBMC T cells (not recorded which). The V gene is TRBV7-2, the J gene TRBJ2-2; TCRdb names TRBD1, which stays unverified in the absence of DNA. This chain's CDR3 is CASSRTGASNTGELFF. The complete variable domain, with remaining parts taken from reference TRBV7-2 and TRBJ2-2, reads GAGVSQSPSNKVTEKGKDVELRCDPISGHTALYWYRQSLGQGLEFLIYFQGNSAPDKSGLPSDRFSAERTGGSVSTLTIQRTQQEDSAVYLCASSRTGASNTGELFFGEGSRLTVL.